What follows are 19 T cell receptor beta chains derived from one specimen sequenced in a study of blood T cells in healthy people across ages (dated by TCRdb to 2013 to 2016). Libraries were constructed by 5' RACE. Instrument used: Illumina HiSeq 2500. A second PCR of roughly 7 to 11 cycles was run with a J-beta primer mix and a sample-barcoded 5' primer. In-frame beta chains were kept once TCRdb had trimmed the public reads at Q25 with fastp and called clones with MiXCR. Rows are combined by CDR3 protein, so each entry shows the most common genes and DNA. The sample has around 500,000 distinct CDR3 sequences on record, 40% to 55% of them singletons. About 22% of the sample is taken by the ten largest. Sequences were obtained from blood. The receptors shown here come from a man of 80 years or more in good health.

At least ten counts were recorded for this clonotype. V usage is TRBV29-1 and J usage is TRBJ2-1; D may be TRBD1 (6 bases). The CDR3 runs 14 residues. The V gene's germline CDR1 is SQVTM and CDR2 ANQGSEA. Trimming took 7 bases from V and 2 from J, leaving 15 bases between them. CDR3 amino acids: CSGSQGNAYNEQFF. The DNA of the CDR3 is TGCAGCGGCTCGCAGGGGAACGCCTACAATGAGCAGTTCTTC.

This clonotype was seen repeatedly, ten times or more. The V gene is TRBV6-5, the J gene TRBJ2-1; TRBD1 is a possible D gene (5 bases). Trimming stripped 6 bases from V and 4 bases from J, with 16 bases between. The CDR3 extends over 15 amino acids. CDR1 MNHEY and CDR2 SVGAGI come from the germline V gene. The CDR3: CASSLTGPKYNEQFF. CDR3 coding DNA: TGTGCCAGCAGCCTCACAGGTCCGAAATACAATGAGCAGTTCTTC.

The V gene is TRBV12-3 or TRBV12-4, the J gene TRBJ2-1; 10 bases are shared with TRBD2. The CDR3 totals 15 residues. Trimming removed 6 bases from V and 2 bases from J; junction bases left unmatched: 4. CDR3 in amino acids: CASRLAGDPYNEQFF. CDR3 coding DNA: TGTGCCAGCAGGCTAGCGGGGGACCCCTACAATGAGCAGTTCTTC.

V gene TRBV10-3 combines with J gene TRBJ2-1; 12 bases are shared with TRBD1. Trimming took 4 bases from V and 7 from J; bases not matched to a gene: 8. CDR1 is ENHRY, CDR2 SYGVKD, per germline. The CDR3 totals 16 residues. CDR3 sequence reads: CAISGTGTGGRNEQFF. The CDR3 DNA is TGTGCCATCAGTGGCACCGGGACAGGGGGCAGGAATGAGCAGTTCTTC.

The chain has TRBV18 and TRBJ1-6; 7 bases align to TRBD1. Trimming cost V 3 bases and J 15 bases; bases outside gene matches: 11. Germline-derived CDR1 and CDR2 are KGHSH and LQKENI. CDR3 length: 14 residues. The chain's CDR3 is CASSPSGQAAGLHF. CDR3 DNA sequence: TGTGCCAGCTCACCTTCCGGACAGGCGGCAGGCCTCCACTTT. The whole variable domain, filled in from reference TRBV18 and TRBJ1-6, reads NAGVMQNPRHLVRRRGQEARLRCSPMKGHSHVYWYRQLPEEGLKFMVYLQKENIIDESGMPKERFSAEFPKEGPSILRIQQVVRGDSAAYFCASSPSGQAAGLHFGNGTRLTVT.

The chain has TRBV5-6 and TRBJ2-7; 12 bases are shared with TRBD1. The CDR3 consists of 17 residues. J gave up 0 bases and V 0 bases, and 4 bases lay outside the gene matches. Germline V gene lookup returns CDR1 SGHDT and CDR2 YYEEEE. The CDR3 is CASSLELGQGASYEQYF. In DNA, the CDR3 is TGTGCCAGCAGCTTGGAGTTGGGACAGGGGGCCTCCTACGAGCAGTACTTC. Full variable domain (remainder filled in from reference TRBV5-6 and TRBJ2-7): DAGVTQSPTHLIKTRGQQVTLRCSPKSGHDTVSWYQQALGQGPQFIFQYYEEEERQRGNFPDRFSGHQFPNYSSELNVNALLLGDSALYLCASSLELGQGASYEQYFGPGTRLTVT.

A word on this clonotype: Just one base apart from a much larger clone, this may be a read error. This chain joins TRBV6-5 and TRBJ2-1; D might be TRBD2 (7 bases). The germline CDR1 and CDR2 sequences are MNHEY and SVGAGI. This CDR3 is built from 15 residues. V gave up 2 bases and J gave up 5 bases, with 13 bases separating them. In DNA, the CDR3 is TGTGCCAGCAGTTACGCCGCGGGGGCGAACAATGAGCAGTTCTTC. It translates to CASSYAAGANNEQFF.

V gene TRBV5-1 combines with J gene TRBJ2-3; D remains ambiguous. Per the germline V gene, CDR1 is SGHRS and CDR2 is YFSETQ. The V gene lost 2 bases and the J gene lost 0 bases, with 10 bases spanning the gap. The CDR3 has 15 residues. This CDR3 is CASSLTGHSTDTQYF. DNA of the CDR3: TGCGCCAGCAGCTTAACGGGCCATAGCACAGATACGCAGTATTTT.

This clonotype was seen a handful of times. V is TRBV6-1 and J is TRBJ2-3; 12 bases align to TRBD1. The length of the CDR3 is 16 residues. Trimming cost V 4 bases and J 5 bases; bases outside gene matches: 7. The germline V gene has CDR1 MNHNS and CDR2 SASEGT. The CDR3 reads CASSGPGTGGIDTQYF. CDR3 DNA: TGTGCCAGCAGTGGCCCGGGGACAGGGGGCATAGATACGCAGTATTTT.

This clonotype was counted many times. This rearrangement joins TRBV29-1 to TRBJ1-2; D call uncertain. The CDR3 is 14 amino acids. V was cut by 0 bases and J by 8 bases, with 16 bases left in between. Germline CDR1 reads SQVTM; CDR2 reads ANQGSEA. CDR3 nucleotides: TGCAGCGTTGAAGACCCTGGGGTTCGCCCCGGCTACACCTTC. It is translated as CSVEDPGVRPGYTF.

This chain uses TRBV29-1 with TRBJ2-1; D is perhaps TRBD2 (6 bases). The CDR3 is 13 residues long. CDR1 is SQVTM, CDR2 ANQGSEA, per germline. Trimming pared 8 bases from V and 6 bases from J, leaving 17 bases between. CDR3 sequence reads: CSLWGDSGNEQFF. The CDR3 DNA reads TGCAGCCTATGGGGGGATTCGGGCAATGAGCAGTTCTTC.

The chain has TRBV4-1 and TRBJ1-5; D is undetermined. The CDR3 is 17 residues long. Germline values: CDR1 MGHRA, CDR2 YSYEKL. Trimming left V 0 bases short and J 2 bases short, with 14 bases between. The CDR3 bases are TGCGCCAGCAGCCAAGATTCGACCTACTCAGGCAATCAGCCCCAGCATTTT. Amino acid sequence: CASSQDSTYSGNQPQHF.

The rearrangement uses TRBV20-1 and TRBJ2-5; 13 nucleotides line up with TRBD2. V was clipped by 0 bases and J by 5 bases; unmatched bases: 3. CDR1 is DFQATT, CDR2 SNEGSKA, per germline (reference sequence). The CDR3 covers 15 residues. CDR3 sequence reads: CSARDGTSGVETQYF. The CDR3 DNA reads as TGCAGTGCTAGAGATGGGACTAGCGGGGTTGAGACCCAGTACTTC.

This clonotype appeared a few times. V and J are TRBV4-2 and TRBJ1-1; D is perhaps TRBD1 (5 bases). This CDR3 spans 15 amino acids. The germline V gene encodes CDR1 LGHNA and CDR2 YNFKEQ. Trimming pared 0 bases from V and 4 bases from J, leaving 12 bases between. This chain's CDR3 is CASSQDLGPGTEAFF. DNA for the CDR3: TGTGCCAGCAGCCAAGATCTGGGGCCGGGCACTGAAGCTTTCTTT.

The rearrangement links TRBV3-1 to TRBJ2-7; either TRBD1 or TRBD2 may supply D (5 bases each). Germline CDR1 is LGHDT and CDR2 is YNNKEL (reference sequence). The CDR3 is 13 residues long. The ends were cut back, 4 bases at V and 6 bases at J, with 13 bases in the middle. The CDR3 DNA reads as TGTGCCAGCAGCCTAACAGGAGGACTCGAGCAGTACTTC. Its translation is CASSLTGGLEQYF.

This clonotype was observed a few times. The chain carries TRBV7-2 and TRBJ2-3, with 7 bases lining up with TRBD2. Germline values: CDR1 SGHTA, CDR2 FQGNSA. The CDR3 sequence is 18 residues long. Trimming took 1 base from V and 0 from J; bases not matched to a gene: 10. CDR3 amino acids: CASSLGFGGTTSTDTQYF. The CDR3 DNA reads as TGTGCCAGCAGCTTAGGGTTTGGGGGGACTACTAGCACAGATACGCAGTATTTT.

The rearrangement joins TRBV7-2 to TRBJ2-7; the match to TRBD2 covers 8 bases. CDR3 length: 14 residues. J was trimmed by 1 base and V by 5 bases; bases with no gene match: 4. Germline V gene sequence: CDR1 SGHTA, CDR2 FQGNSA. The CDR3 coding sequence is TGTGCCAGCAGCCGGGGGGGGAGTTCCTACGAGCAGTACTTC. Translating it yields CASSRGGSSYEQYF.

The chain couples TRBV9 to TRBJ2-1; D perhaps matches TRBD2 (6 bases). The germline V and J ends were trimmed by 2 bases and 6 bases, with 15 bases remaining between them. The CDR3 has 15 residues. Per the germline V gene, CDR1 is SGDLS and CDR2 is YYNGEE. DNA for the CDR3: TGTGCCAGCAGCGTCGGGCAGGGACTGGGCAATGAGCAGTTCTTC. This encodes CASSVGQGLGNEQFF.

This clonotype was observed a few times. V usage is TRBV7-3 and J usage is TRBJ2-7; possible D gene TRBD2, 5 bases. Trimming stripped 5 bases from V and 6 bases from J, with 17 bases between. The germline V gene encodes CDR1 SGHTA and CDR2 FQGTGA. This CDR3 contains 14 residues. The DNA of the CDR3 is TGTGCCAGCAGCCCGAACGGACTTTCCGGCGAGCAGTACTTC. As protein: CASSPNGLSGEQYF. The full variable domain, its missing parts supplied by reference TRBV7-3 and TRBJ2-7, is GAGVSQTPSNKVTEKGKYVELRCDPISGHTALYWYRQSLGQGPEFLIYFQGTGAADDSGLPNDRFFAVRPEGSVSTLKIQRTERGDSAVYLCASSPNGLSGEQYFGPGTRLTVT.